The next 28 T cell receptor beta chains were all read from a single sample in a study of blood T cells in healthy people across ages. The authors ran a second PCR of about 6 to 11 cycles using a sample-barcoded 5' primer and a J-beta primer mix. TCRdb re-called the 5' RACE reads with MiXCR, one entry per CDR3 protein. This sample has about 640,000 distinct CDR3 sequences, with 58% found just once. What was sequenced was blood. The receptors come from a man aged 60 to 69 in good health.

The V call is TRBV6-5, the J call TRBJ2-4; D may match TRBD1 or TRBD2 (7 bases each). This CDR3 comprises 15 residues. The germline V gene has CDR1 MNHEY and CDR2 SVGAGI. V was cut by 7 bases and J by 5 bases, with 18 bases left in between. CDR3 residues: CASTSGGAGENIQYF. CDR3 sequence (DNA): TGTGCCAGCACGTCAGGGGGGGCAGGAGAAAACATTCAGTACTTC.

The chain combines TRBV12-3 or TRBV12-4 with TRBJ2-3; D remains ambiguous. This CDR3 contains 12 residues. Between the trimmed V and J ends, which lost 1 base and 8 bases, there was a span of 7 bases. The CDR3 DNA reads TGTGCCAGCAGTTTAGACTGGGGTACGCAGTATTTT. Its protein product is CASSLDWGTQYF.

CDR3 DNA: TGTGCCAGCAGTTTACCAGGGGACCTGGCACCCCTCCACTTT. This encodes CASSLPGDLAPLHF. V gene TRBV12-3 or TRBV12-4 combines with J gene TRBJ1-6, with D tentatively TRBD1 (6 bases). The CDR3 is made up of 14 amino acids. V lost 2 bases, J lost 11 bases, and 13 bases lay in between.

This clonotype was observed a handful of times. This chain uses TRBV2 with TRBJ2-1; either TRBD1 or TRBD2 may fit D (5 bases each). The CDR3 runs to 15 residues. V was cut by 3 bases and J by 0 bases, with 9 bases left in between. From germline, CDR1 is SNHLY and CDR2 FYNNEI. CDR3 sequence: CASSDGAVSYNEQFF. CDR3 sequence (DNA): TGTGCCAGCAGTGACGGGGCAGTCTCCTACAATGAGCAGTTCTTC.

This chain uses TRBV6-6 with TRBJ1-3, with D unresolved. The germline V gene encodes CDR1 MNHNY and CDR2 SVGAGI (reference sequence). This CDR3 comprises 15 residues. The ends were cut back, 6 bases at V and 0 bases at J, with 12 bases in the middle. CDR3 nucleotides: TGTGCCAGCAGCCCTCCCGGGTCCTCTGGAAACACCATATATTTT. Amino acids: CASSPPGSSGNTIYF.

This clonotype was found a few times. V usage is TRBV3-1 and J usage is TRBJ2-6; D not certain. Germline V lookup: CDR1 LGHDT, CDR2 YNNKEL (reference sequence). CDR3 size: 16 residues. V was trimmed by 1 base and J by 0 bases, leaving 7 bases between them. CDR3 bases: TGTGCCAGCAGCCAAGTTCCCTTCTCTGGGGCCAACGTCCTGACTTTC. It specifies CASSQVPFSGANVLTF.

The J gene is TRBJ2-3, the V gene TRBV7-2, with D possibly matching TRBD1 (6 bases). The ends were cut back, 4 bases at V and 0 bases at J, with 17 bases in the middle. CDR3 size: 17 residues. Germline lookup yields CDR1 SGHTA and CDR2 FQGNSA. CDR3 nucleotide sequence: TGTGCCAGCAGCTCGTACCCCGGGACAATTAGCACAGATACGCAGTATTTT. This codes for CASSSYPGTISTDTQYF.

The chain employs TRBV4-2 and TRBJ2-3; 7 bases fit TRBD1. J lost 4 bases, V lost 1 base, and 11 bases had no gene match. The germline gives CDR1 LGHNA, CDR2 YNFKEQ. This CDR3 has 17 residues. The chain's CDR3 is CASSQVTIQGSADTQYF. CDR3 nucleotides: TGTGCCAGCAGCCAAGTTACGATACAGGGGTCGGCAGATACGCAGTATTTT.

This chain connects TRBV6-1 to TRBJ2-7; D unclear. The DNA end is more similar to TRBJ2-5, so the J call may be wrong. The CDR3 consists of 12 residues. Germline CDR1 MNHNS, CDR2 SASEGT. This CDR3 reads CASSVRRETQYF. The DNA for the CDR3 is TGTGCCAGCAGTGTCCGTCGGGAGACCCAGTACTTC.

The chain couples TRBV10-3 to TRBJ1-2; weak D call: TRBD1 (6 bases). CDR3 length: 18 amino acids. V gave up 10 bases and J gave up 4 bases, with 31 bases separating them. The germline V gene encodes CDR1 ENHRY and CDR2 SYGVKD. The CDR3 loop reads CATRVVEQGRTRSYGYTF. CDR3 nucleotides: TGTGCCACCAGGGTAGTTGAACAGGGTCGAACAAGGAGCTATGGCTACACCTTC.

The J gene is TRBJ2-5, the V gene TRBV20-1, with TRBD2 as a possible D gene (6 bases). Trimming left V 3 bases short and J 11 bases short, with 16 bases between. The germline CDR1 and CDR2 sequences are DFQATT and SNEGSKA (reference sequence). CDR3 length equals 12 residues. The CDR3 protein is CSASPGGEEQYF. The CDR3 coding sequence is TGCAGTGCTAGTCCCGGGGGAGAGGAGCAGTACTTC.

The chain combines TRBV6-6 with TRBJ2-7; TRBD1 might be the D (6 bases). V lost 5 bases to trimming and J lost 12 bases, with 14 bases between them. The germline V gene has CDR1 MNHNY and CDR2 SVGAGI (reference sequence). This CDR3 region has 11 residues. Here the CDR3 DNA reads TGTGCCAGCAGTCCTATCGGACAGCCGTACTTC. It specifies CASSPIGQPYF.

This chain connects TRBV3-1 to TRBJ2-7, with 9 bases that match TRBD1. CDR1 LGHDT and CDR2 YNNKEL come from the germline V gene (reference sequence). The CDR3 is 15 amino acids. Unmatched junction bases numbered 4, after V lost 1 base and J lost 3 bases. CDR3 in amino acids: CASSQGWTGDYEQYF. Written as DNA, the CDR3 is TGTGCCAGCAGCCAAGGGTGGACAGGGGACTACGAGCAGTACTTC.

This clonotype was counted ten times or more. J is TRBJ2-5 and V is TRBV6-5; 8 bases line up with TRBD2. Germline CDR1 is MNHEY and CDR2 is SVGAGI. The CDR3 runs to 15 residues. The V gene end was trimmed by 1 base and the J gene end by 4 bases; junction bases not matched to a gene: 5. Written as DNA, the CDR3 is TGTGCCAGCAGTTACTACGGGGGGGCGTTAGAGACCCAGTACTTC. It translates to CASSYYGGALETQYF.

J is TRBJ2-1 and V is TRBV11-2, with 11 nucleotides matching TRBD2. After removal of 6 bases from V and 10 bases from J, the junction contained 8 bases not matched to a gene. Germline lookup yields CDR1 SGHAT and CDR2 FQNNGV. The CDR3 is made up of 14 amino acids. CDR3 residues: CASRIAGGQGEQFF. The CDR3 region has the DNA TGTGCCAGCAGAATAGCGGGGGGGCAAGGGGAGCAGTTCTTC.

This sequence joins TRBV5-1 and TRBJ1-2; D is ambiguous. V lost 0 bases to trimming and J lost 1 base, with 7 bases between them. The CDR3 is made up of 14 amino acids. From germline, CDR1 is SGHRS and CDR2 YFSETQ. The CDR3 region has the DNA TGCGCCAGCAGCTTGGAACTCAATAACTATGGCTACACCTTC. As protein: CASSLELNNYGYTF.

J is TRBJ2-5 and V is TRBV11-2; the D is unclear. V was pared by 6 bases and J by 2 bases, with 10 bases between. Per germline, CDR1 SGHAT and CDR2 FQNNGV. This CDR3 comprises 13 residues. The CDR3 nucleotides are TGTGCCAGCAGTTCAAACTCTCAAGAGACCCAGTACTTC. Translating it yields CASSSNSQETQYF.

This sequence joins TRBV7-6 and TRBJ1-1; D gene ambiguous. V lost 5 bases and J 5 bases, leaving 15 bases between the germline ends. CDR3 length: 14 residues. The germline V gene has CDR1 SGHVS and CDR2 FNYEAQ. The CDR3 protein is CASSPTEIRTEAFF. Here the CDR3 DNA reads TGTGCCAGCAGCCCGACGGAAATTAGGACTGAAGCTTTCTTT.

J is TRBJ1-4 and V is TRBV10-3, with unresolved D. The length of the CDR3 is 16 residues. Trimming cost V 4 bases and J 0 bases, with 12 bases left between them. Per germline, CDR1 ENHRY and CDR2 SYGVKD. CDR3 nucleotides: TGTGCCATCAGTGCTCCACAATCTGCAACTAATGAAAAACTGTTTTTT. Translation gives CAISAPQSATNEKLFF.

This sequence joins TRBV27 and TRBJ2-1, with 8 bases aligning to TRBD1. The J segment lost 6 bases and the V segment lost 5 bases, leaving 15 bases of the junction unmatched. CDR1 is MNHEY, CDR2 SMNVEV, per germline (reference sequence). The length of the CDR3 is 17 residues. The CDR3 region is CASSPPTGQVIGNEQFF. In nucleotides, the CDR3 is TGTGCCAGCAGTCCCCCGACGGGACAGGTAATCGGCAATGAGCAGTTCTTC.

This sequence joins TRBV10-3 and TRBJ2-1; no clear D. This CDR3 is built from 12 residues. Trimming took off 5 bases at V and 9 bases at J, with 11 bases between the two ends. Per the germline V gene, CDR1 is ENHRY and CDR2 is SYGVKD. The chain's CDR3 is CAISPDWGEQFF. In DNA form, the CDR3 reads TGTGCCATCAGTCCTGACTGGGGTGAGCAGTTCTTC.

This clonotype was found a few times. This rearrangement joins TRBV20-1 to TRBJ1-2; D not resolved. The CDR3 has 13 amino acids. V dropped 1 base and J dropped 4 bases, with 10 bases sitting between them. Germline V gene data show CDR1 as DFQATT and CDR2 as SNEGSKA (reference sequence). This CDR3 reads CSARAPGSYGYTF. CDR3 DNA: TGCAGTGCTAGAGCCCCGGGGAGCTATGGCTACACCTTC.

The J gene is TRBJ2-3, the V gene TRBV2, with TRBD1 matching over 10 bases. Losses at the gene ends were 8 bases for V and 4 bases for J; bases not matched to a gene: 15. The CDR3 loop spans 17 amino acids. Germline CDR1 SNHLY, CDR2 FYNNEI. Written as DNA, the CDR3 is TGTGCCAGCCGGCGAGCGCCGGGACAGGGGATGTCAGATACGCAGTATTTT. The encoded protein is CASRRAPGQGMSDTQYF.

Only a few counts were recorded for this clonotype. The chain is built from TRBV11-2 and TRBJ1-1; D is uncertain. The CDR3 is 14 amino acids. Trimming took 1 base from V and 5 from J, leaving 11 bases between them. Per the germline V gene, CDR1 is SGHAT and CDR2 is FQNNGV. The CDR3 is CASSLGHRGTEAFF. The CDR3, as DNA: TGTGCCAGCAGCTTAGGTCACAGAGGGACTGAAGCTTTCTTT.

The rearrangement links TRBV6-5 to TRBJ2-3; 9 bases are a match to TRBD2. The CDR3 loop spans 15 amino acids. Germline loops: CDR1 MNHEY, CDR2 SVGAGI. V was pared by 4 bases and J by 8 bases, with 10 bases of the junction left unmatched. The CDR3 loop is CASSFDAGGRGTQYF. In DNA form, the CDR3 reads TGTGCCAGCAGTTTTGACGCGGGAGGGAGGGGTACGCAGTATTTT.

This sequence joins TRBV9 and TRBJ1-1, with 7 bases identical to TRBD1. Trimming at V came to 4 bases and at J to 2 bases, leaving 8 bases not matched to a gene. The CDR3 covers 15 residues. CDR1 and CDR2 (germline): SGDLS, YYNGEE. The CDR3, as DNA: TGTGCCAGCAGCCCTAGGGACAGTTCTAACACTGAAGCTTTCTTT. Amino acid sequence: CASSPRDSSNTEAFF.

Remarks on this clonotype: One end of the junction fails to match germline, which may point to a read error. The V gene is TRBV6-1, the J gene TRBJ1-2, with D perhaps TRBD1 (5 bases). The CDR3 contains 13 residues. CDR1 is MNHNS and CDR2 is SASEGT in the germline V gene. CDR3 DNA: TGTACCAGCAGGCCCGGGACGTACTATGGCTACACCTTC. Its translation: CTSRPGTYYGYTF.

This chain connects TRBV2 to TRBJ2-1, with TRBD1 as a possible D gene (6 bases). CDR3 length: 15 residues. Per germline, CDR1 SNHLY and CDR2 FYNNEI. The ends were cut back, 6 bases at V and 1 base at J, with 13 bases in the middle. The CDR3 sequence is CASRPTGGSYNEQFF. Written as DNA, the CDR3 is TGTGCCAGCAGACCGACAGGCGGGTCCTACAATGAGCAGTTCTTC.